The 29 T cell receptor beta chains reported below all come from one sample, sequenced in a study of monozygotic twins with inflammatory bowel disease (dated by TCRdb to 2018 to 2020). Receptors were amplified or captured by 5' RACE. The sample was run on an Illumina HiSeq 2500. Through TCRdb reprocessing, the reads give one entry per CDR3 protein sequence; DNA is omitted. The sample table records about 110,000 distinct CDR3 sequences. The ten biggest clones cover around 12% of the sample. The sequenced sample was blood. The source is a human donor with ulcerative colitis or Crohn's disease, or a healthy co-twin of an affected twin (not recorded which).

CDR3 region: CASSPESATEAFF. The chain recombines TRBV18 with TRBJ1-1. Germline CDR1 is KGHSH and CDR2 is LQKENI. CDR3 size: 13 residues.

The V call is TRBV10-3, the J call TRBJ1-1. Germline V gives CDR1 ENHRY, CDR2 SYGVKD. The CDR3 is 14 residues long. The CDR3 is CATSPTAMNTEAFF.

This sequence joins TRBV7-2 and TRBJ2-3; the D gene TCRdb calls, TRBD1, cannot be checked with no DNA. The germline gives CDR1 SGHTA, CDR2 FQGNSA. The CDR3 has 14 residues. The CDR3 spells CASSLTPDTDTQYF.

This chain uses TRBV29-1 with TRBJ1-3. The germline V gene has CDR1 SQVTM and CDR2 ANQGSEA. The CDR3 spans 13 residues. The CDR3 protein is CSVVRDSGNTIYF.

The gene calls are TRBV7-9 and TRBJ2-7; TCRdb picks TRBD1, but there is no DNA to check that call. Germline V CDR1 and CDR2: SEHNR, FQNEAQ (reference sequence). The CDR3 sequence is 12 residues long. The CDR3 loop reads CASSTGFYEQYF.

V and J are TRBV6-1 and TRBJ2-3; as DNA is missing, the TRBD2 call by TCRdb cannot be tested. The germline gives CDR1 MNHNS, CDR2 SASEGT. The CDR3 is 15 amino acids. The CDR3 sequence: CASSTSERVTDTQYF.

V and J are TRBV3-1 and TRBJ2-7; TCRdb returns TRBD2, unconfirmable since there is no DNA. The V gene's germline CDR1 is LGHDT and CDR2 YNNKEL (reference sequence). CDR3 length: 15 residues. CDR3 residues: CASSQRTSGGREQYF.

The CDR3 loop reads CASILGGAGGHNEQFF. The V gene is TRBV7-3, the J gene TRBJ2-1; TCRdb indicates TRBD2, and absent DNA this call remains unverified. CDR3 length equals 16 residues. The V gene's germline CDR1 is SGHTA and CDR2 FQGTGA. Full variable domain (outside the CDR3, taken from reference TRBV7-3 and TRBJ2-1): GAGVSQTPSNKVTEKGKYVELRCDPISGHTALYWYRQSLGQGPEFLIYFQGTGAADDSGLPNDRFFAVRPEGSVSTLKIQRTERGDSAVYLCASILGGAGGHNEQFFGPGTRLTVL.

This rearrangement joins TRBV7-2 to TRBJ1-2. The CDR3 is 13 residues long. Germline CDR1 SGHTA, CDR2 FQGNSA. The chain's CDR3 is CASSRSLVYGYTF.

The chain has TRBV12-3 or TRBV12-4 and TRBJ1-3. CDR3 length: 14 residues. The CDR3 reads CASSLWVTGNTIYF.

The chain joins TRBV29-1 to TRBJ2-2; TCRdb lists TRBD1, though no DNA is available to test this call. Germline values: CDR1 SQVTM, CDR2 ANQGSEA. This CDR3 has 13 amino acids. The CDR3 region is CSATGGNTGELFF.

The chain carries TRBV19 and TRBJ1-2; there is no DNA to check the TCRdb D call of TRBD1. Germline V gene data show CDR1 as LNHDA and CDR2 as SQIVND (reference sequence). This CDR3 has 13 residues. Here the CDR3 reads CASFAGPLEGYTF. The entire variable domain, with the rest obtained from reference TRBV19 and TRBJ1-2, is as follows: DGGITQSPKYLFRKEGQNVTLSCEQNLNHDAMYWYRQDPGQGLRLIYYSQIVNDFQKGDIAEGYSVSREKKESFPLTVTSAQKNPTAFYLCASFAGPLEGYTFGSGTRLTVV.

The chain is built from TRBV20-1 and TRBJ2-1; TCRdb lists TRBD1, though no DNA is available to test this call. The CDR3 covers 14 residues. Germline values: CDR1 DFQATT, CDR2 SNEGSKA (reference sequence). The CDR3 is CSAQRAGAYNEQFF.

This sequence joins TRBV28 and TRBJ2-5; TCRdb indicates TRBD1, and absent DNA this call remains unverified. In germline, CDR1 is MDHEN, CDR2 SYDVKM. The CDR3 is made up of 14 amino acids. CDR3 sequence reads: CASSFGAVQETQYF.

The chain couples TRBV7-8 to TRBJ2-5; with no DNA, the TCRdb D assignment of TRBD2 cannot be verified. CDR3 size: 15 residues. CDR1 and CDR2 (germline): SGHVS, FQNEAQ. CDR3 region: CASSFISSGEETQYF.

The V and J genes are TRBV29-1 and TRBJ2-1; TCRdb's D gene call, TRBD1, goes unchecked for lack of DNA. Germline V CDR1 and CDR2: SQVTM, ANQGSEA. This CDR3 is built from 14 residues. The CDR3 sequence is CSVVGGRGMNEQFF.

The chain employs TRBV19 and TRBJ1-5. Germline CDR1 reads LNHDA; CDR2 reads SQIVND (reference sequence). This CDR3 has 14 amino acids. The CDR3 is CASSIEGSNQPQHF.

The rearrangement links TRBV7-3 to TRBJ2-1; TCRdb designates TRBD1, a call that cannot be tested without DNA. The V gene's germline CDR1 is SGHTA and CDR2 FQGTGA. This CDR3 is 14 amino acids long. CDR3 loop: CASSLKDGANPQLF.

The chain is built from TRBV5-1 and TRBJ2-7. The germline gives CDR1 SGHRS, CDR2 YFSETQ. The CDR3 consists of 13 residues. The CDR3 spells CASSLDISYEQYF. Looking up the rest from reference TRBV5-1 and TRBJ2-7 gives the full variable domain: KAGVTQTPRYLIKTRGQQVTLSCSPISGHRSVSWYQQTPGQGLQFLFEYFSETQRNKGNFPGRFSGRQFSNSRSEMNVSTLELGDSALYLCASSLDISYEQYFGPGTRLTVT.

The gene calls are TRBV29-1 and TRBJ2-2; TCRdb lists TRBD2, though no DNA is available to test this call. Looked up from germline, CDR1 is SQVTM and CDR2 is ANQGSEA. This CDR3 comprises 15 residues. The CDR3 is CSVGLAGESTGELFF.

This CDR3 is CSVEGGKGTDTQYF. V usage is TRBV29-1 and J usage is TRBJ2-3; the D call from TCRdb, TRBD1, cannot be confirmed without DNA. CDR1 and CDR2 (germline): SQVTM, ANQGSEA. The CDR3 consists of 14 residues.

CDR3 sequence reads: CATSVTGIGTDTQYF. The chain joins TRBV24-1 to TRBJ2-3; TCRdb gives TRBD1 as the D gene, but with no DNA this cannot be confirmed. This CDR3 has 15 residues. The germline gives CDR1 KGHDR, CDR2 SFDVKD.

V gene TRBV5-1 combines with J gene TRBJ1-6. Germline CDR1 is SGHRS and CDR2 is YFSETQ. This CDR3 comprises 14 residues. CDR3 loop: CASSLQSLGSPLHF. The whole variable domain, remainder taken from reference TRBV5-1 and TRBJ1-6, is KAGVTQTPRYLIKTRGQQVTLSCSPISGHRSVSWYQQTPGQGLQFLFEYFSETQRNKGNFPGRFSGRQFSNSRSEMNVSTLELGDSALYLCASSLQSLGSPLHFGNGTRLTVT.

The rearrangement links TRBV27 to TRBJ1-1; the D call from TCRdb, TRBD1, cannot be confirmed without DNA. Germline CDR1 is MNHEY and CDR2 is SMNVEV (reference sequence). The CDR3 sequence is 16 residues long. CDR3 region: CASTDRLRQGYTEAFF.

This chain's CDR3 is CASSPGSGGMDTQYF. This chain connects TRBV7-9 to TRBJ2-3; TCRdb's assignment of TRBD1 cannot be checked, as there is no DNA. The V gene's germline CDR1 is SEHNR and CDR2 FQNEAQ (reference sequence). The CDR3 sequence is 15 residues long. Full variable domain (outside the CDR3, taken from reference TRBV7-9 and TRBJ2-3): DTGVSQNPRHKITKRGQNVTFRCDPISEHNRLYWYRQTLGQGPEFLTYFQNEAQLEKSRLLSDRFSAERPKGSFSTLEIQRTEQGDSAMYLCASSPGSGGMDTQYFGPGTRLTVL.

This rearrangement joins TRBV12-3 or TRBV12-4 to TRBJ2-7; TCRdb selects TRBD2, and the lack of DNA leaves this call unchecked. CDR3 length: 16 amino acids. The CDR3 region is CASSFGLAGGPYEQYF.

The chain couples TRBV9 to TRBJ2-3. From germline, CDR1 is SGDLS and CDR2 YYNGEE. This CDR3 is built from 14 residues. The CDR3 here is CASSFTVSTDTQYF.

This chain uses TRBV5-1 with TRBJ2-3; TCRdb designates TRBD1, a call that cannot be tested without DNA. Germline CDR1 is SGHRS and CDR2 is YFSETQ. The CDR3 runs to 13 residues. The CDR3 protein is CASSPPGSDTQYF.

V gene TRBV4-3 combines with J gene TRBJ2-3; TCRdb picks TRBD1, but there is no DNA to check that call. The CDR3 contains 15 residues. Germline V gene data show CDR1 as LGHNA and CDR2 as YSLEER. The CDR3 region is CASSQKDTSTDTQYF.